This T cell receptor beta chain was identified during a study of blood T cell repertoires in COVID-19 (dated by TCRdb to between 2020 and 2021). Turning to the overall study: Samples covering the acute and convalescent phases of COVID-19 were provided by collaborators in the United States, Italy and Spain. Samples came from the ongoing ImmuneRACE study (first 160 participants) plus 1,254 subjects from 6 global collaborators. Where available, HLA class I and class II types were taken from metadata supplied by the sample provider and were not determined by assay-based typing. Deeply sampled blood TCRbeta repertoires from subjects exposed to, actively infected with, or recovered from COVID-19 were included in the dataset. A freely available public database, intended as a resource for researchers studying the immune response to SARS-CoV-2, is where the repertoires were released. The prospective study material was composed of cDNA or gDNA derived from T cells, B-cell-depleted T cells, or PBMCs. The sample metadata nearly always contained a de-identified subject ID, COVID-19 status, age in years and sex. Points the paper makes about the study in general: How much clinical and demographic metadata was included differed by source and by participant, and the metadata was provided uncurated.

Another Seattle source contributed samples from volunteer blood donors who had recovered from COVID-19. The collaborating institutions used their own protocols to collect whole blood in K2EDTA tubes. Collaborator samples were shipped for TCRbeta analysis as frozen whole blood, isolated PBMCs, or DNA extracted from either sample type. The immunoSEQ Assay, a bias-controlled multiplex PCR, was used to amplify TCRbeta CDR3 regions from genomic DNA. The original pipeline was this. Within the assay, amplification of reference gene primers was used to estimate how many nucleated cells each sample contained. Sequence reads were collapsed and filtered to measure the absolute abundance of every unique TCRbeta CDR3 rearrangement. For each sample, productive Simpson clonality was calculated as the square root of Simpson's diversity index across productive rearrangements. TCRdb retrieved this table from immuneACCESS and kept in-frame rearrangements only. Not all clones are present; in checked studies, unresolved V genes account for under half, and no reason is known for the remainder. The DNA gave D and trimming, while V, J and clone size come from that table. Here the sample has around 250,000 clones; about four fifths occur a single time. The ten largest account for around 2% of the sample.

On this clone: No cognate antigen has been identified for it. Qualities for individual bases were not recorded, and no much larger clone is one base off.

Here V drops 8 bases and J drops 7 bases, and the junction holds 7 bases not matched to any gene. For CDR1 and CDR2, the germline V gene lists ENHRY and SYGVKD. The CDR3 starts with the cysteine, ends with the phenylalanine, and has 13 residues. CDR3 DNA is the only sequence kept; it has 39 bases, read in frame from the first base. The sequenced sample was peripheral blood. The sequence links TRBV10-3 to TRBJ1-2, and TRBD1 aligns with 10 junction nucleotides. The receptor's source is a man aged 30 to 39 who had recovered from COVID-19. The CDR3 here reads CAISGTGARGYTF. The DNA sequence is given as TGTGCCATCTCCGGGACAGGGGCTCGTGGCTACACCTTC.